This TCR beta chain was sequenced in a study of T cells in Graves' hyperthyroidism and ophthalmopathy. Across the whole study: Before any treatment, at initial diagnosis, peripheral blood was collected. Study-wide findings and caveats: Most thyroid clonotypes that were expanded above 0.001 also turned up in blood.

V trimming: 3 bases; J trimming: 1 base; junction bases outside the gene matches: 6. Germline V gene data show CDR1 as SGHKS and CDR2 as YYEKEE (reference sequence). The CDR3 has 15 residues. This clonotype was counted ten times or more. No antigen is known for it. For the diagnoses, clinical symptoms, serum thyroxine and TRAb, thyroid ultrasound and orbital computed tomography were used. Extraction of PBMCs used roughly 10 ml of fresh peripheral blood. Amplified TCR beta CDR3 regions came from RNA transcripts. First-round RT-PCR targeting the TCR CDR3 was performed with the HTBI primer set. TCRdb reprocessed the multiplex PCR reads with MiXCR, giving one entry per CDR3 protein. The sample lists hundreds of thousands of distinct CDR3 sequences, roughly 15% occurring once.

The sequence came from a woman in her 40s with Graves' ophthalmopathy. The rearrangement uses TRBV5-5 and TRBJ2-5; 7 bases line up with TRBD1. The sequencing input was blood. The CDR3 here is CASSSGQFLQETQYF. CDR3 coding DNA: TGTGCCAGCAGCTCGGGACAGTTTCTCCAAGAGACCCAGTACTTC. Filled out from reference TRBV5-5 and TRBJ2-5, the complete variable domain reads DAGVTQSPTHLIKTRGQQVTLRCSPISGHKSVSWYQQVLGQGPQFIFQYYEKEERGRGNFPDRFSARQFPNYSSELNVNALLLGDSALYLCASSSGQFLQETQYFGPGTRLLVL.